This entry is about one T cell receptor (beta chain). Its antigen is still unknown. The data derive from a study of vaccination effects on CD4 cells after COVID-19. In germline, CDR1 is LNHDA, CDR2 SQIVND (reference sequence). The germline V and J ends were trimmed by 5 bases and 5 bases, with 18 bases remaining between them. The CDR3 covers 15 residues. In the ViraFEST assay, antigen-specific CD4+ clonotypes were identified by expansion after peptide-pool stimulation. The culture ran for approximately 10 days, and then CD4+ T cells were isolated. Infection with SARS-CoV-2 occurred in the person between March and December 2020, and PCR confirmed it. It was on days 3 and 7 that half the medium was replaced with IL-2 medium. The table came from immunoSEQ multiplex PCR; TCRdb's copy has only in-frame clones and leaves some out. The sample has 35,000 to 55,000 clones; roughly 75% are singletons.

The clonotype was recovered from a human donor who had a prior SARS-CoV-2 infection. Source: CD4+ T cells from PBMCs cultured with a peptide pool, taken before COVID-19 vaccination. The chain has TRBV19 and TRBJ1-1; D is uncertain. In nucleotides, the CDR3 is TGTGCCAGTAGTGCCCGATGGGCTTCGGGGACTGAAGCTTTCTTT. Encoded protein: CASSARWASGTEAFF.